This TCR beta chain appears in the sequencing data of a study of cytomegalovirus exposure and HLA in healthy donors. Concerning this clone: Its antigen is not identified. One end of the junction is discordant with germline, which a read error may explain.

The study, taken as a whole, reports: Beyond CMV serostatus, there was no information to go on about immune exposure. The classifier reportedly diagnosed cytomegalovirus status with high sensitivity and specificity. Earlier analysis looked at TCR beta V segments, and most were productive about 90% or about 30% of the time.

CDR3 length: 14 residues. Germline lookup yields CDR1 MNHNS and CDR2 SASEGT. Healthy donors of bone marrow made up the group. The primer mix had 60 Vbeta and 13 Jbeta primers. Repertoires were generated with immunoSEQ multiplex PCR, while TCRdb's copy carries only in-frame clones and drops some. The sample holds over 85,000 clones; 70% to 80% are singletons and the top ten take roughly 3%. The receptor was isolated from a man in his forties or fifties in good health and CMV-seronegative. The V and J genes are TRBV6-1 and TRBJ1-2; 7 bases fit TRBD1. Sequences were obtained from PBMCs. This CDR3 reads CASSEGQVGGGYTF. CDR3 bases: TGTGCCAGCAGCGAAGGACAGGTGGGCGGTGGCTACACCTTC.